This TCR beta chain was found in a study of vaccination and CD4 T cells after COVID-19 (dated by TCRdb to the early 2020s). About the full investigation: Every convalescent patient had a positive nasal swab PCR test for SARS-CoV-2, with mild disease in several patients and severe disease in one. The convalescent cohort comprised six males and four females, including two Hispanic individuals, seven Caucasians, two Asians and one multiracial person. Post-COVID blood samples were collected from convalescent patients a median of approximately 100 days after diagnosis, with a range of about 30 to 161 days. Control cultures used a CEFX viral epitope pool as positive control, an HIV-1 Nef peptide pool as negative control, or no peptide. Post-vaccine blood samples were collected a median of around 10 weeks after the second vaccine dose, ranging from about 13 to 250 days. Two doses of either the Pfizer-BioNTech BNT162b2 vaccine (n=8) or the Moderna mRNA-1273 vaccine (n=2) were administered to participants. In roughly 10 COVID-19 convalescent patients and a handful of infection-naive healthy vaccine recipients, the spike-specific CD4+ TCR repertoire before mRNA vaccination was compared with the repertoire after mRNA vaccination. For stimulating the cultures, overlapping spike peptide pools were used, derived from SARS-CoV-2 as well as from the common cold coronaviruses HCoV-NL63, HCoV-OC43 and HCoV-229E. Results and caveats for the whole study, not just this receptor: The number of convalescent patients in the study was relatively small, and the study did not examine early timepoints following natural infection. Among the post-vaccine SARS-CoV-2-reactive clones in convalescent patients, a median about 87% showed up only after vaccination, which suggests vaccine-specific priming. An increase in the median number of SARS-CoV-2-reactive clonotypes from 20 to 25 after infection to 35 to 40 after vaccination was observed, but the change was not found to be significant. In convalescent patients, nearly all vaccine-specific clones (304 of 307) were found to be mono-reactive for SARS-CoV-2 spike rather than cross-reactive with common cold coronaviruses.

Libraries came from PCR. At the Johns Hopkins FTIC core, DNA from the cultured CD4+ T cells underwent TCR sequencing with the Oncomine TCR Beta short-read assay. The QIAamp micro DNA kit was used to extract genomic DNA from the cultured CD4+ T cells. Oncomine TCR Beta libraries from cultured CD4+ T cells were pooled with unique dual indexes and sequenced on an Illumina iSeq 100. The original pipeline was this. Non-productive sequences were removed, and CDR3s not starting with C, not ending with F or W, or shorter than 7 amino acids were discarded. Antigen-specific clonotypes were identified with the MANAFEST web application by comparing peptide-stimulated wells with reference and other culture wells. Positive clones required FDR below 0.05, an odds ratio above 5, and productive frequency above 0.1% in at least two of three replicate wells. Clonotypes that were significantly expanded in both SARS-CoV-2 spike wells and at least one common cold coronavirus spike condition were defined as cross-reactive. Similarity between CDR3 sequences was evaluated in R version 3.6.1 using Levenshtein distances (stringdist) and unrooted phylogenetic trees (ape). TCRdb ran its own pipeline on the public reads, namely fastp trimming at Q25 and MiXCR clone calling, and kept in-frame beta chains. Each CDR3 protein appears once, grouped with its most common genes and DNA. The V and J calls were determined by TCRdb, not by the authors. The sample table shows roughly 4,000 distinct CDR3 sequences, and approximately 43% are seen once. The ten biggest clones cover about 41% of the sample.

As to this clonotype: Its antigen is currently not known. One base away there is no much larger clone; base qualities are not given.

The treatment or condition label, read with the paper, signifies: approximately 9-day PBMC culture with coronavirus spike peptide pools or control peptides (ViraFEST assay). To expand antigen-specific T cells with peptide pools and then pick out the expanded clonotypes through TCR sequencing, the study relied on the ViraFEST assay. The convalescent patients' positive SARS-CoV-2 PCR tests were from March to December 2020, which was before the Alpha, Beta and Delta variants emerged in the United States. Each well held 2 million or so PBMCs cultured in IMDM containing around 5% human AB serum and around 9.2 IU/ml IL-2, with 8.5 to 10 ug/ml peptide pools added. On days 3 and 7, half of the culture medium was replaced with fresh IL-2-containing medium. Once the cells had been in culture for roughly 11 days, the EasySep CD4+ T cell isolation kit was used to isolate CD4+ T cells by negative selection. Ficoll-Paque Plus gradient centrifugation was used to isolate PBMCs from whole blood, and the isolated PBMCs were then either used fresh or cryopreserved at -140C. In general, triplicate wells were set up for every culture condition.

Sequences DFQATT (CDR1) and SNEGSKA (CDR2) are obtained from the germline V gene (reference sequence). The CDR3 measures 15 amino acids from cysteine to phenylalanine. The retained sequence is limited to the CDR3, 45 bases, with the frame set at the first base. The junction carries 15 bases between V and J, which are trimmed by 5 bases and 0 bases respectively. The chain is made from TRBV20-1 and TRBJ2-3; no D gene can be assigned with confidence. This clonotype was obtained from a human donor who had recovered from COVID-19. The sample comprised CD4+ T cells from blood, cultured in vitro. The CDR3 has the sequence CSAVRLATSTDTQYF. The DNA reads as follows: TGCAGTGCTGTAAGACTCGCAACTAGCACAGATACGCAGTATTTT.